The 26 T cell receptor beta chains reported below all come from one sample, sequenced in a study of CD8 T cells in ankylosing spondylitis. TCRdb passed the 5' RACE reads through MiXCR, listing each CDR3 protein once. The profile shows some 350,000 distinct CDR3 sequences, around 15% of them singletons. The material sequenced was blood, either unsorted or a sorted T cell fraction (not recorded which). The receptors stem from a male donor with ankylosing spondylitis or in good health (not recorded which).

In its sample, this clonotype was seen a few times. The CDR3 spells CAFGGSSYNEQFF. CDR3 bases: TGTGCCTTTGGTGGGAGCTCCTACAATGAGCAGTTCTTC. The chain couples TRBV30 to TRBJ2-1, with D tentatively TRBD2 (5 bases). Germline values: CDR1 GTSNPN, CDR2 SVGIG (reference sequence). V gave up 7 bases and J gave up 0 bases, with 10 bases separating them. The CDR3 contains 13 residues.

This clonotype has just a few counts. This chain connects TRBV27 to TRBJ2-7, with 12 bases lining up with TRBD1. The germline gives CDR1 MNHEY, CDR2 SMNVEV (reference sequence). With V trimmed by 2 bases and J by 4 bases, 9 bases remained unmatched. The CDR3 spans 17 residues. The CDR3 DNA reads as TGTGCCAGCAGTTTAACTTTCCCGGGACAGGGGGCATACGAGCAGTACTTC. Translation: CASSLTFPGQGAYEQYF.

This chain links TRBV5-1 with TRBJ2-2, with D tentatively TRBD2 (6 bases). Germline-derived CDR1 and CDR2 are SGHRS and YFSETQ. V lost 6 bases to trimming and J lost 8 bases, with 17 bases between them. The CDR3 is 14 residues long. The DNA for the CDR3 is TGCGCCAGCACCCTCCAGGGAGGTAGAGGGGAGCTGTTTTTT. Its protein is CASTLQGGRGELFF. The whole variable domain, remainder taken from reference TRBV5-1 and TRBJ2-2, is KAGVTQTPRYLIKTRGQQVTLSCSPISGHRSVSWYQQTPGQGLQFLFEYFSETQRNKGNFPGRFSGRQFSNSRSEMNVSTLELGDSALYLCASTLQGGRGELFFGEGSRLTVL.

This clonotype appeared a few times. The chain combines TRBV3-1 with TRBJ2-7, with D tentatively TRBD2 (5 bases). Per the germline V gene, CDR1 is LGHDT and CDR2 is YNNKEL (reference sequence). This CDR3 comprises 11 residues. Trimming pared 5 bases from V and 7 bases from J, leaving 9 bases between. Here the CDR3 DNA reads TGTGCCAGCAGCGAAGGGAGAGAGCAGTACTTC. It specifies CASSEGREQYF.

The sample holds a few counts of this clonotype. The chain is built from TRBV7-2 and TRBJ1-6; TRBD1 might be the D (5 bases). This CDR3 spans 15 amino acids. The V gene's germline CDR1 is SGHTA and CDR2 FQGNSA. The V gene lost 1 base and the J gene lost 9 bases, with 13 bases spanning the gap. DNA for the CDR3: TGTGCCAGCAGCTTAGAAAGGCAGGGATCTTCACCCCTCCACTTT. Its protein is CASSLERQGSSPLHF.

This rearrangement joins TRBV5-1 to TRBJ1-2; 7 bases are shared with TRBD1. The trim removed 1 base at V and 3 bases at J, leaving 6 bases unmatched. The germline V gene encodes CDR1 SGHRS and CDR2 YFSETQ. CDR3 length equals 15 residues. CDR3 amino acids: CASSLTGTEDYGYTF. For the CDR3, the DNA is TGCGCCAGCAGCTTGACAGGGACAGAAGACTATGGCTACACCTTC.

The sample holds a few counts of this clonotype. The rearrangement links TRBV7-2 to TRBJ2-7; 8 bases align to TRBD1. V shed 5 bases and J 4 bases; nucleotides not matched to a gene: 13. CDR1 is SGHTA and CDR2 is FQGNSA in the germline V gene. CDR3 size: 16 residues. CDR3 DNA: TGTGCCAGCAGCCCCCAGACAGGGGCCGGACGATACGAGCAGTACTTC. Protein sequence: CASSPQTGAGRYEQYF.

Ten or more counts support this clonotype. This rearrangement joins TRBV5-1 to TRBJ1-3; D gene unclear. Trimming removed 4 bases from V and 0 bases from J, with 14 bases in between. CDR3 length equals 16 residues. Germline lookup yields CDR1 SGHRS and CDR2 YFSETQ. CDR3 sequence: CASSASTPSSGNTIYF. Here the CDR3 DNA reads TGCGCCAGCAGCGCCTCGACACCGAGCTCTGGAAACACCATATATTTT.

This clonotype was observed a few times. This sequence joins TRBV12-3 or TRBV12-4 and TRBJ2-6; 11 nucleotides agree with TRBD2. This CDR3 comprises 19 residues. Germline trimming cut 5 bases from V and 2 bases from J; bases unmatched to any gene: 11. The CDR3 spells CASSGRLAGIKPGANVLTF. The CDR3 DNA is TGTGCCAGCAGTGGTAGACTAGCGGGAATAAAACCTGGGGCCAACGTCCTGACTTTC.

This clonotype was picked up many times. CDR3 loop: CASSSQGAGTEAFF. Written as DNA, the CDR3 is TGTGCCAGCAGTTCACAGGGGGCAGGCACTGAAGCTTTCTTT. This chain uses TRBV3-1 with TRBJ1-1; 9 bases match TRBD1. From germline, CDR1 is LGHDT and CDR2 YNNKEL (reference sequence). The CDR3 totals 14 residues. V gave up 6 bases and J gave up 4 bases; unmatched junction bases: 6.

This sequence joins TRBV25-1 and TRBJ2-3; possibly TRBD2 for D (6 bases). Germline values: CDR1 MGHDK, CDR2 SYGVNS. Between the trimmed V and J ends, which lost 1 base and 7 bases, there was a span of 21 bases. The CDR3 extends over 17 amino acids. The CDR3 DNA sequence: TGTGCCAGCAGTGAATCCGAGGGTAGCGGTCGGCGGTATACGCAGTATTTT. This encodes CASSESEGSGRRYTQYF.

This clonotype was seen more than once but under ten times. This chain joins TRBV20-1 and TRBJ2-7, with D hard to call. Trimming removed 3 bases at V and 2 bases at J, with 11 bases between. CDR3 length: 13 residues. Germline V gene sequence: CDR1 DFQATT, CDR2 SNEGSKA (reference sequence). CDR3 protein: CSASDPGTYEQYF. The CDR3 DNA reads TGCAGTGCTAGTGATCCTGGGACCTACGAGCAGTACTTC.

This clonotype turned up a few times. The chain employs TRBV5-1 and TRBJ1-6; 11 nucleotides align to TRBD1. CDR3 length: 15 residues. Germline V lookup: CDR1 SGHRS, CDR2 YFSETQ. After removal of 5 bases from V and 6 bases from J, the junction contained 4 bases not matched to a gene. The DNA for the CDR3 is TGCGCCAGCAGTCCGGACAGGGGGCTTAATTCACCCCTCCACTTT. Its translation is CASSPDRGLNSPLHF.

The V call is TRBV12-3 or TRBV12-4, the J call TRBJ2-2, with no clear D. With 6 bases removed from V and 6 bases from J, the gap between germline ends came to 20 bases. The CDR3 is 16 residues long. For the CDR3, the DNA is TGTGCCAGCAGCCCCCGTAGCCCCCCTTTTCCCGGGGAGCTGTTTTTT. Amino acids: CASSPRSPPFPGELFF.

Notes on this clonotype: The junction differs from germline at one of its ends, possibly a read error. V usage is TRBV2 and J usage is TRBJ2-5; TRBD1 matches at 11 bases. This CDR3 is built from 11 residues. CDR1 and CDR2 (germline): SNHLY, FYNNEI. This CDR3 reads CASSGGQGANF. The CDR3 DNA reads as TGTGCCAGCAGTGGAGGACAGGGGGCGAACTTC.

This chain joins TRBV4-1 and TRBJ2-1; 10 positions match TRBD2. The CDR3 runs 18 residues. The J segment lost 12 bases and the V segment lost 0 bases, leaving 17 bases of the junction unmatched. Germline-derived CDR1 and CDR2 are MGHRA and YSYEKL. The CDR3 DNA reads TGCGCCAGCAGCCAAGATAAGGCTAGCGGGAGATGGGCAATCGCGCAGTTCTTC. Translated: CASSQDKASGRWAIAQFF.

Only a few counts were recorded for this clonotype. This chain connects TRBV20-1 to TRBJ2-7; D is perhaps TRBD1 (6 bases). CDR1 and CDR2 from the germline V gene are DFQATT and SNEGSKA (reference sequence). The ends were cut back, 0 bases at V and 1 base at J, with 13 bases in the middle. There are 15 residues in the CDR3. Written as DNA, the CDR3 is TGCAGTGCTAGAGATCTCCGGCAGGGGTCCTACGAGCAGTACTTC. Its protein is CSARDLRQGSYEQYF.

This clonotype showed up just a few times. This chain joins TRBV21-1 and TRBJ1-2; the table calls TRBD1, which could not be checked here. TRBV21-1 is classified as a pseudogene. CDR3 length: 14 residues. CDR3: CASSKAGTNYGYTF. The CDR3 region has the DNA TGTGCCAGCAGCAAAGCCGGGACAAACTATGGCTACACCTTC.

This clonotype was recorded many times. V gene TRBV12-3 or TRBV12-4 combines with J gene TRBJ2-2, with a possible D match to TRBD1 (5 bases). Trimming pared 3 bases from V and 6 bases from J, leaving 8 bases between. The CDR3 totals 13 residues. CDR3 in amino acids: CASSFPGSGELFF. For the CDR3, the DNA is TGTGCCAGCAGTTTTCCAGGGTCCGGGGAGCTGTTTTTT.

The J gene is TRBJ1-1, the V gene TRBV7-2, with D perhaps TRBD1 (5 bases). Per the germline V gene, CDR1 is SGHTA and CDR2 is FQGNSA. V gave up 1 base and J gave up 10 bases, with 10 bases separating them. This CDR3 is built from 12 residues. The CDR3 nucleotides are TGTGCCAGCAGCTTAGTAGACGGGGGAGCTTTCTTT. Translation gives CASSLVDGGAFF. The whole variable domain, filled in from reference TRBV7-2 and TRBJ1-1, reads GAGVSQSPSNKVTEKGKDVELRCDPISGHTALYWYRQSLGQGLEFLIYFQGNSAPDKSGLPSDRFSAERTGGSVSTLTIQRTQQEDSAVYLCASSLVDGGAFFGQGTRLTVV.

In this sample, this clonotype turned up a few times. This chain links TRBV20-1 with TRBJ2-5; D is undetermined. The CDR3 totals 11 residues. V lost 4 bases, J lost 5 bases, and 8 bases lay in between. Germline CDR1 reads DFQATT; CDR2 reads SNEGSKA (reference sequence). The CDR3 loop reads CSATGGETQYF. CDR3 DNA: TGCAGTGCTACGGGTGGGGAGACCCAGTACTTC.

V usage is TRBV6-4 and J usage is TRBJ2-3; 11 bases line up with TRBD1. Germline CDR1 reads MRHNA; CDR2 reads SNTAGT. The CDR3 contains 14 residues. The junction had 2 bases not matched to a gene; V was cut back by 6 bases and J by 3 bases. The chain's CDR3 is CASSGQGATDTQYF. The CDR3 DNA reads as TGTGCCAGCAGCGGACAGGGGGCAACAGATACGCAGTATTTT.

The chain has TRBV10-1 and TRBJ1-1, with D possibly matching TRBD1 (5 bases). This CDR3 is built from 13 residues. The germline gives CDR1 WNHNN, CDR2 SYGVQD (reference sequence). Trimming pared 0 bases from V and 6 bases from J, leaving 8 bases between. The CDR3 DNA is TGCGCCAGCAGTGAGTCGGGGACGGCTGAAGCTTTCTTT. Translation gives CASSESGTAEAFF.

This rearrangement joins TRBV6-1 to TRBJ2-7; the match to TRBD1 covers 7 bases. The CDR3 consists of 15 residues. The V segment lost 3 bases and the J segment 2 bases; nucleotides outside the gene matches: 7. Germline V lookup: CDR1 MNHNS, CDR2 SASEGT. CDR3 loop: CASSEAPGTAYEQYF. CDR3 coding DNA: TGTGCCAGCAGTGAGGCTCCAGGGACAGCCTACGAGCAGTACTTC.

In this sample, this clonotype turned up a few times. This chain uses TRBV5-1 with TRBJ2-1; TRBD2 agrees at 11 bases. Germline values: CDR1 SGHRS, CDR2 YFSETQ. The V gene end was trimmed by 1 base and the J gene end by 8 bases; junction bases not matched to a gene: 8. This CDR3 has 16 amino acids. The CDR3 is CASSLNSGRASDEQFF. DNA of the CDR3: TGCGCCAGCAGCTTGAATAGCGGGAGGGCCTCAGATGAGCAGTTCTTC. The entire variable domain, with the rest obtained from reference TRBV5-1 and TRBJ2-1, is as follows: KAGVTQTPRYLIKTRGQQVTLSCSPISGHRSVSWYQQTPGQGLQFLFEYFSETQRNKGNFPGRFSGRQFSNSRSEMNVSTLELGDSALYLCASSLNSGRASDEQFFGPGTRLTVL.

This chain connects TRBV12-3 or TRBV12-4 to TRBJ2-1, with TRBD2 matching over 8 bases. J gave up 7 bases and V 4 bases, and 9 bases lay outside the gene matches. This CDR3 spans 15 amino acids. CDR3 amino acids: CASSSLAERRNEQFF. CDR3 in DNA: TGTGCCAGCAGTTCACTAGCGGAACGGCGGAATGAGCAGTTCTTC.